This T cell receptor (beta chain) was sequenced during a study of blood T cell repertoires in COVID-19. At the level of the study: There were acute and convalescent COVID-19 samples, and they came from the United States, Italy and Spain.

The data were produced by immunoSEQ multiplex PCR, yet TCRdb's version contains in-frame clones alone and is incomplete. The sample carries a few hundred thousand clones, over 75% recorded once. The V end was cut by 3 bases, the J end by 4 bases, with 4 bases between. This CDR3 region has 12 residues. Per germline, CDR1 SNHLY and CDR2 FYNNEI. The sequenced material came from PBMCs or T cells enriched from blood (not recorded which). The V gene is TRBV2, the J gene TRBJ2-1; no reliable D call. The receptor's source is a woman under 40 who had recovered from COVID-19. CDR3 protein: CASSDGYNEQFF. The CDR3 DNA reads as TGTGCCAGCAGTGACGGGTACAATGAGCAGTTCTTC. Filled out from reference TRBV2 and TRBJ2-1, the complete variable domain reads EPEVTQTPSHQVTQMGQEVILRCVPISNHLYFYWYRQILGQKVEFLVSFYNNEISEKSEIFDDQFSVERPDGSNFTLKIRSTKLEDSAMYFCASSDGYNEQFFGPGTRLTVL.